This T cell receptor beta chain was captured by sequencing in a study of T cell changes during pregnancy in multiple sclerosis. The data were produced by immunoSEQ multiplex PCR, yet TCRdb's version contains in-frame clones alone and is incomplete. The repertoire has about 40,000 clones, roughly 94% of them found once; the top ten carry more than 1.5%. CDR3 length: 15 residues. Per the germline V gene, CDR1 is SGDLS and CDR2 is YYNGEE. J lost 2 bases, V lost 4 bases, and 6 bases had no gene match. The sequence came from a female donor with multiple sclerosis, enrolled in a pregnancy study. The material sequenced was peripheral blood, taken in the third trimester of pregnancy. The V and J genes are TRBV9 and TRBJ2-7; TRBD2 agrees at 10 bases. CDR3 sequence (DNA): TGTGCCAGCAGCCCTCTAGCGGGAGAGGCCTACGAGCAGTACTTC. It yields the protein CASSPLAGEAYEQYF.